This T cell receptor beta chain was found in a study of blood T cell repertoires in COVID-19. Study-wide context: Some COVID-19 samples were acute and others convalescent; all came from the United States, Italy and Spain. PBMCs, B-cell-depleted T cells, or T cells were the source of the cDNA or gDNA that made up the material.

The germline gives CDR1 MDHEN, CDR2 SYDVKM. This CDR3 spans 17 amino acids. V shed 8 bases, J shed 0 bases, and the junction held 8 bases outside the gene matches. Donors in Cohort 3 counted as recovered after two negative PCRs, clearance, or symptom resolution. The protocol was immunoSEQ multiplex PCR, while the TCRdb copy is restricted to in-frame clones and leaves out a portion. This sample yields fewer than 350,000 clones, of which about nine tenths are seen a single time; approximately 5.5% belongs to the top ten. The sample consisted of PBMCs or T cells enriched from blood (not recorded which). This receptor was obtained from a man aged 60 to 75 who had recovered from COVID-19. The gene calls are TRBV28 and TRBJ2-1, with 12 bases lining up with TRBD2. The CDR3 sequence: CASSGLAGMSSYNEQFF. The CDR3 DNA reads TGTGCCAGCTCCGGACTAGCGGGAATGAGCTCCTACAATGAGCAGTTCTTC.